Following are 24 T cell receptor beta chains from one sample sequenced in a study of human T cells and chemical hapten exposure. The time point is: patch test 1, 2 weeks after DPC sensitization. Treatment defined: therapeutic diphenylcyclopropenone sensitization with weekly scalp DPC. TCRdb re-called the RACE reads with MiXCR, one entry per CDR3 protein. The sample yields tens of thousands of distinct CDR3 sequences, about 31% seen once. Specimen: whole blood, collected in connection with sensitization to the hapten diphenylcyclopropenone (DPC). The receptors here all came from a man in his forties with alopecia areata. Some clones in this sample may be carry-over from other donors' samples.

This clonotype was counted a few times. The rearrangement links TRBV12-3 or TRBV12-4 to TRBJ2-5; possibly TRBD2 for D (6 bases). V lost 6 bases and J lost 2, with 16 bases in between. CDR3 size: 15 residues. The CDR3 spells CASSSYGGEQETQYF. The CDR3 DNA sequence: TGTGCCAGCAGCAGTTACGGGGGAGAACAAGAGACCCAGTACTTC.

This clonotype appeared a few times. J is TRBJ1-2 and V is TRBV12-3 or TRBV12-4; unclear D gene. CDR3 length: 13 residues. Trimming pared 6 bases from V and 5 bases from J, leaving 13 bases between. The DNA for the CDR3 is TGTGCCAGCAGGCCAACAGTTAGTTATGGCTACACCTTC. As protein: CASRPTVSYGYTF.

This clonotype occurred a few times. This chain links TRBV21-1 with TRBJ2-5. TRBV21-1 is labeled a pseudogene. The CDR3 covers 13 residues. CDR3 in amino acids: CASNYGPYGTQYF. The CDR3 coding sequence is TGTGCCAGCAACTATGGACCTTACGGGACCCAGTACTTC.

This clonotype was seen more than once but under ten times. V gene TRBV7-2 combines with J gene TRBJ2-1, with D perhaps assigned TRBD1 or TRBD2 (5 bases each). Trimming removed 1 base at V and 10 bases at J, with 14 bases between. The length of the CDR3 is 14 residues. The germline gives CDR1 SGHTA, CDR2 FQGNSA. For the CDR3, the DNA is TGTGCCAGCAGCTTAGTTGGGGGATTTGAGGAGCAGTTCTTC. Encoded protein: CASSLVGGFEEQFF.

The chain employs TRBV6-1 and TRBJ1-2; no definite D call. V gave up 6 bases and J gave up 1 base, with 9 bases separating them. Germline lookup yields CDR1 MNHNS and CDR2 SASEGT. The CDR3 sequence is 13 residues long. The CDR3 DNA follows: TGTGCCAGCAGCATGCTAGTTAACTATGGCTACACCTTC. The encoded protein is CASSMLVNYGYTF.

This clonotype came up a few times. The genes are TRBV28 and TRBJ2-3; D call uncertain. CDR1 and CDR2 (germline): MDHEN, SYDVKM. Trimming pared 10 bases from V and 2 bases from J, leaving 13 bases between. This CDR3 has 13 amino acids. The CDR3: CATRSRDTDTQYF. For the CDR3, the DNA is TGTGCCACCCGGTCCAGAGACACAGATACGCAGTATTTT.

CDR3 sequence reads: CASSLAPDLPGEQYF. CDR3 sequence (DNA): TGCGCCAGCAGCTTGGCCCCGGACTTGCCCGGGGAGCAGTACTTC. V usage is TRBV5-1 and J usage is TRBJ2-7, with D perhaps matching TRBD2 (5 bases). V was cut by 0 bases and J by 7 bases, with 17 bases left in between. From germline, CDR1 is SGHRS and CDR2 YFSETQ. This CDR3 is 15 amino acids long.

The sample holds a few counts of this clonotype. This rearrangement joins TRBV28 to TRBJ2-1, with D possibly matching TRBD2 (6 bases). The length of the CDR3 is 16 residues. V was cut by 5 bases and J by 1 base, with 15 bases left in between. Per germline, CDR1 MDHEN and CDR2 SYDVKM. The DNA of the CDR3 is TGTGCCAGCAGTCCCTTTGGGGGGAGGTCCTACAATGAGCAGTTCTTC. Translation: CASSPFGGRSYNEQFF.

This clonotype showed up just a few times. This chain links TRBV29-1 with TRBJ2-5; D uncertain. The CDR3 is made up of 12 amino acids. CDR1 and CDR2 (germline): SQVTM, ANQGSEA. V lost 4 bases to trimming and J lost 3 bases, with 9 bases between them. The CDR3 DNA reads TGCAGCGTTGGCGGTTTGAAAGAGACCCAGTACTTC. This sequence encodes CSVGGLKETQYF.

The chain couples TRBV7-9 to TRBJ2-5; possibly TRBD1 for D (6 bases). The V end was cut by 5 bases, the J end by 2 bases, with 15 bases between. CDR3 length: 15 residues. Germline CDR1 reads SEHNR; CDR2 reads FQNEAQ (reference sequence). CDR3 region: CASSRLGRGQETQYF. The CDR3 coding sequence is TGTGCCAGCAGCCGTTTGGGCAGGGGTCAAGAGACCCAGTACTTC.

This clonotype was counted a few times. The chain is built from TRBV14 and TRBJ2-7; D might be TRBD1 (5 bases). This CDR3 comprises 15 residues. V was cut by 3 bases and J by 4 bases, with 16 bases left in between. Germline CDR1 SGHDN, CDR2 FVKESK. As DNA, the CDR3 is TGTGCCAGCAGCCAGATTGGCAGGGCGCATTACGAGCAGTACTTC. It codes for CASSQIGRAHYEQYF.

The CDR3 loop is CASSPRDGNNQPQHF. CDR3 DNA sequence: TGTGCCAGCAGCCCCCGGGACGGAAACAATCAGCCCCAGCATTTT. The chain is built from TRBV12-3 or TRBV12-4 and TRBJ1-5; a weak D match, TRBD1 (5 bases). Trimming pared 6 bases from V and 3 bases from J, leaving 15 bases between. The length of the CDR3 is 15 residues.

V is TRBV27 and J is TRBJ1-2; 9 bases are a match to TRBD1. The length of the CDR3 is 17 residues. The ends lost 5 bases at V and 7 bases at J; junction bases unmatched: 17. Germline CDR1 is MNHEY and CDR2 is SMNVEV (reference sequence). The CDR3 protein is CASSLTGTGPSLAGYTF. In DNA form, the CDR3 reads TGTGCCAGCAGTCTTACCGGGACAGGGCCCTCGCTTGCTGGCTACACCTTC.

The rearrangement links TRBV6-1 to TRBJ1-3, with D possibly matching TRBD1 (5 bases). Trimming cost V 6 bases and J 2 bases, with 11 bases left between them. CDR3 length: 14 residues. Germline values: CDR1 MNHNS, CDR2 SASEGT. This CDR3 is CASRPQGAGNTIYF. The CDR3 DNA reads as TGTGCCAGCAGACCCCAGGGCGCTGGAAACACCATATATTTT.

The chain uses TRBV7-2 and TRBJ1-4; 8 bases match TRBD1. J lost 8 bases, V lost 5 bases, and 7 bases had no gene match. The CDR3 totals 14 residues. Germline V gene lookup returns CDR1 SGHTA and CDR2 FQGNSA. The CDR3: CASSPGQGGEKLFF. As DNA, the CDR3 is TGTGCCAGCAGCCCCGGACAGGGTGGAGAAAAACTGTTTTTT.

The chain carries TRBV12-3 or TRBV12-4 and TRBJ1-1, with 9 bases that match TRBD1. V was clipped by 6 bases and J by 0 bases; unmatched bases: 5. The CDR3 loop spans 15 amino acids. The CDR3 spells CASSRQGEVNTEAFF. CDR3 DNA sequence: TGTGCCAGCAGCCGACAGGGGGAAGTGAACACTGAAGCTTTCTTT.

The chain joins TRBV7-6 to TRBJ2-4; 11 nucleotides line up with TRBD2. The CDR3 length is 17 residues. The germline V gene has CDR1 SGHVS and CDR2 FNYEAQ. Germline trimming cut 4 bases from V and 3 bases from J; bases unmatched to any gene: 8. CDR3 amino acids: CASSSGRLAGNKNIQYF. For the CDR3, the DNA is TGTGCCAGCAGCTCAGGACGACTAGCGGGAAACAAAAACATTCAGTACTTC. Full variable domain (missing parts from reference TRBV7-6 and TRBJ2-4): GAGVSQSPRYKVTKRGQDVALRCDPISGHVSLYWYRQALGQGPEFLTYFNYEAQQDKSGLPNDRFSAERPEGSISTLTIQRTEQRDSAMYRCASSSGRLAGNKNIQYFGAGTRLSVL.

This rearrangement joins TRBV7-2 to TRBJ2-1; the match to TRBD2 covers 13 bases. V dropped 5 bases and J dropped 5; count of bases not matched to a gene: 12. The CDR3 loop spans 18 amino acids. Looked up from germline, CDR1 is SGHTA and CDR2 is FQGNSA. CDR3 nucleotides: TGTGCCAGCAGCCGGACTAGCGGGAGAATCCGGGCTAACAATGAGCAGTTCTTC. This encodes CASSRTSGRIRANNEQFF.

This clonotype came up a few times. V and J are TRBV6-1 and TRBJ2-4; D remains unclear. The ends were cut back, 7 bases at V and 0 bases at J, with 13 bases in the middle. The CDR3 consists of 15 residues. Germline V gene lookup returns CDR1 MNHNS and CDR2 SASEGT. For the CDR3, the DNA is TGTGCCAGCATGGACCAACACGGAGCCAAAAACATTCAGTACTTC. Encoded protein: CASMDQHGAKNIQYF.

The rearrangement links TRBV18 to TRBJ1-4, with D maybe TRBD1 (6 bases). Germline V lookup: CDR1 KGHSH, CDR2 LQKENI. The CDR3 has 13 amino acids. V was cut by 3 bases and J by 5 bases, with 7 bases left in between. The CDR3, as DNA: TGTGCCAGCTCACCGGGACAAAATGAAAAACTGTTTTTT. The encoded protein is CASSPGQNEKLFF.

The chain is built from TRBV7-3 and TRBJ1-5; TRBD1 matches 9 bases. The CDR3 is 17 amino acids. The J segment lost 3 bases and the V segment lost 5 bases, leaving 11 bases of the junction unmatched. Per germline, CDR1 SGHTA and CDR2 FQGTGA. The CDR3 bases are TGTGCCAGCAGCCCAAGGGGGGACAGGGAGGTCAATCAGCCCCAGCATTTT. Translating gives CASSPRGDREVNQPQHF.

This clonotype was seen a few times. V gene TRBV7-2 combines with J gene TRBJ2-5, with TRBD1 identical over 7 bases. This CDR3 has 16 amino acids. The germline V gene has CDR1 SGHTA and CDR2 FQGNSA. With 0 bases clipped from V and 2 bases from J, the junction kept 6 bases outside the gene matches. CDR3 sequence: CASSLAGTASQETQYF. The CDR3 DNA reads TGTGCCAGCAGCTTAGCCGGGACAGCTTCACAAGAGACCCAGTACTTC.

This clonotype was counted between two and nine times. The V call is TRBV28, the J call TRBJ1-1; D is ambiguous. Deletions cut 6 bases from V and 1 base from J, with 6 bases between. There are 12 residues in the CDR3. Germline V gives CDR1 MDHEN, CDR2 SYDVKM. The CDR3, as DNA: TGTGCCAGCAGGTCAACGAACACTGAAGCTTTCTTT. It specifies CASRSTNTEAFF.

This clonotype was recorded a few times. The chain uses TRBV5-4 and TRBJ2-3; D remains ambiguous. Trimming cost V 4 bases and J 2 bases, with 5 bases left between them. The CDR3 runs 12 residues. Germline CDR1 and CDR2: SGHNT and YYREEE (reference sequence). The DNA for the CDR3 is TGTGCCAGCAGCCTTAACACAGATACGCAGTATTTT. The encoded protein is CASSLNTDTQYF.